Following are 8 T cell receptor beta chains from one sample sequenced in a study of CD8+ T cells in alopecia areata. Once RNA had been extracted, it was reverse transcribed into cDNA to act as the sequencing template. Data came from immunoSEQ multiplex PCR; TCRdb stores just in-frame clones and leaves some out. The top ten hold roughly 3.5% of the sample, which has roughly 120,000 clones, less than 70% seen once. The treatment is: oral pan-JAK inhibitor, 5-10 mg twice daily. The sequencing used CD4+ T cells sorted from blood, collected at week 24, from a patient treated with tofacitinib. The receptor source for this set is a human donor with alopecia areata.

The CDR3 is CAWSLAGIRFYNEQFF. Here the CDR3 DNA reads TGTGCCTGGAGTTTAGCGGGGATTAGATTCTACAATGAGCAGTTCTTC. V and J are TRBV30 and TRBJ2-1; 8 bases fit TRBD2. With V trimmed by 2 bases and J by 3 bases, 9 bases remained unmatched. Germline V lookup: CDR1 GTSNPN, CDR2 SVGIG (reference sequence). The CDR3 is 16 amino acids.

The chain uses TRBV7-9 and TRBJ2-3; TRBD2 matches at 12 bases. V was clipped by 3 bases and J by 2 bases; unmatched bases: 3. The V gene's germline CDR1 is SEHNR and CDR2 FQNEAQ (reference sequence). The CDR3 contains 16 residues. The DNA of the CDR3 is TGTGCCAGCAGCTTGGGACTAGCGGGCTTCACAGATACGCAGTATTTT. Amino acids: CASSLGLAGFTDTQYF.

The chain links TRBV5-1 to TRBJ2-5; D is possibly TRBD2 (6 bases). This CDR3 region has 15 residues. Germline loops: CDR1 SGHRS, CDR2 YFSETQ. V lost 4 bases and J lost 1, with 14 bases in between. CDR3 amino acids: CASSDLGGAQETQYF. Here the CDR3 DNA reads TGCGCCAGCAGCGATTTGGGCGGGGCCCAAGAGACCCAGTACTTC.

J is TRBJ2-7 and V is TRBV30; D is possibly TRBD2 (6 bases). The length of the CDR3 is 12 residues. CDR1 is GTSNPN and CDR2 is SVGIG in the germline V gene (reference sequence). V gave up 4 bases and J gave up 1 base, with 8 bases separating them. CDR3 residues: CAWNGGSYEQYF. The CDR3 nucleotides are TGTGCCTGGAACGGGGGTTCCTACGAGCAGTACTTC.

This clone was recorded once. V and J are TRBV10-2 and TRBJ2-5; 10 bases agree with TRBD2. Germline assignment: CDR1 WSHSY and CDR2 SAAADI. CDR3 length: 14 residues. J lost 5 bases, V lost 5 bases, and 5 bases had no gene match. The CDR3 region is CASSPASGGETQYF. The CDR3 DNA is TGCGCCAGCAGTCCTGCTAGCGGGGGTGAGACCCAGTACTTC.

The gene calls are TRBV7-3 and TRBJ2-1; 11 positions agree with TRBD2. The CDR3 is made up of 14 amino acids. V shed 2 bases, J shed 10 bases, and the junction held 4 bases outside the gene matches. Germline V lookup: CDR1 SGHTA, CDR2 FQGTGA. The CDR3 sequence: CASSLLTSGVEQFF. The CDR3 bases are TGTGCCAGCAGCTTACTGACTAGCGGGGTAGAGCAGTTCTTC.

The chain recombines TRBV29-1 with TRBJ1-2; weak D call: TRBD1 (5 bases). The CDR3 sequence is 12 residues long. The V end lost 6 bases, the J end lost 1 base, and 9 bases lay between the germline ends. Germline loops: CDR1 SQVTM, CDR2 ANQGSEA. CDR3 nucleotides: TGCAGCGTCCTGGGGGGTAACTATGGCTACACCTTC. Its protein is CSVLGGNYGYTF.

The CDR3 is CASSLVAGALKTQYF. CDR3 coding DNA: TGTGCCAGCAGCTTAGTTGCGGGGGCCTTGAAGACCCAGTACTTC. The chain links TRBV7-2 to TRBJ2-5; tentatively, D is TRBD2 (7 bases). The V and J ends lost 1 base and 6 bases respectively, with 15 bases between them. The CDR3 covers 15 residues. CDR1 and CDR2 (germline): SGHTA, FQGNSA.